One sample yielded the 14 T cell receptor beta chains listed below, sequenced in a study of cytomegalovirus exposure and HLA in healthy donors. The PCR made use of 60 Vbeta and 13 Jbeta primers. Sequencing was performed with immunoSEQ multiplex PCR; in TCRdb, only in-frame clones are kept and a portion is missing. Of fewer than 150,000 clones in the sample, about 76% are singletons; the top ten hold around 3.7%. What was sequenced was PBMCs. Receptors originate from a man younger than 35 in good health and CMV-seronegative.

The chain joins TRBV5-1 to TRBJ1-4; D is unclear. The CDR3 totals 16 residues. The V end lost 1 base, the J end lost 6 bases, and 16 bases lay between the germline ends. Germline V gene sequence: CDR1 SGHRS, CDR2 YFSETQ. The CDR3 region is CASSLYSPGRDEKLFF. The CDR3 bases are TGCGCCAGCAGCTTGTACAGCCCGGGGAGGGATGAAAAACTGTTTTTT.

The sample holds a few counts of this clone. The chain uses TRBV5-6 and TRBJ2-2, with D uncertain. This CDR3 has 14 residues. V lost 4 bases, J lost 4 bases, and 11 bases lay in between. Germline CDR1 reads SGHDT; CDR2 reads YYEEEE. DNA for the CDR3: TGTGCCAGCAGCCTACCACGGTTCACCGGGGAGCTGTTTTTT. It translates to CASSLPRFTGELFF.

This clone was found a few times. V gene TRBV9 combines with J gene TRBJ2-7; 9 nucleotides align to TRBD1. Per germline, CDR1 SGDLS and CDR2 YYNGEE. With 4 bases clipped from V and 5 bases from J, the junction kept 13 bases outside the gene matches. This CDR3 comprises 16 residues. CDR3 loop: CASSPHLGTGNHEQYF. The CDR3 bases are TGTGCCAGCAGCCCGCATTTAGGGACAGGGAACCACGAGCAGTACTTC. Variable domain in full (rest from reference TRBV9 and TRBJ2-7): DSGVTQTPKHLITATGQRVTLRCSPRSGDLSVYWYQQSLDQGLQFLIQYYNGEERAKGNILERFSAQQFPDLHSELNLSSLELGDSALYFCASSPHLGTGNHEQYFGPGTRLTVT.

The chain carries TRBV7-9 and TRBJ2-7; 10 bases match TRBD1. Trimming took 5 bases from V and 3 from J; bases not matched to a gene: 10. This CDR3 has 16 amino acids. From germline, CDR1 is SEHNR and CDR2 FQNEAQ (reference sequence). The chain's CDR3 is CASSRLGQGGNYEQYF. The CDR3 coding sequence is TGTGCCAGCAGCCGTCTCGGACAGGGGGGGAACTACGAGCAGTACTTC.

This chain connects TRBV5-4 to TRBJ2-5; perhaps TRBD2 as D (5 bases). With the DNA end fitting TRBJ2-7 better, the J assignment may be wrong. The CDR3 spans 14 residues. Germline values: CDR1 SGHNT, CDR2 YYREEE (reference sequence). The CDR3 sequence is CASSLTSLSDEQYF. The DNA for the CDR3 is TGTGCCAGCAGCTTGACTAGTCTGTCGGACGAGCAGTACTTC.

This sequence joins TRBV27 and TRBJ2-7; TRBD1 aligns across 9 bases. The CDR3 spans 15 residues. Germline-derived CDR1 and CDR2 are MNHEY and SMNVEV (reference sequence). Germline trimming cut 0 bases from V and 2 bases from J; bases unmatched to any gene: 2. Here the CDR3 reads CASSLSGQGTYEQYF. CDR3 DNA: TGTGCCAGCAGTTTATCGGGACAGGGAACCTACGAGCAGTACTTC.

The V and J genes are TRBV5-4 and TRBJ1-2, with 8 bases aligning to TRBD1. The germline gives CDR1 SGHNT, CDR2 YYREEE (reference sequence). Trimming removed 4 bases from V and 2 bases from J; junction bases left unmatched: 7. The CDR3 covers 15 residues. The CDR3 bases are TGTGCCAGCAGCCCCGGACAGGGTGCCAACTATGGCTACACCTTC. Protein: CASSPGQGANYGYTF.

This chain connects TRBV27 to TRBJ2-2; 8 nucleotides align to TRBD1. V gave up 5 bases and J gave up 6 bases; unmatched junction bases: 5. The CDR3 is 14 amino acids. In germline, CDR1 is MNHEY, CDR2 SMNVEV (reference sequence). CDR3 region: CASSPDRGPGELFF. DNA for the CDR3: TGTGCCAGCAGTCCTGACAGGGGCCCCGGGGAGCTGTTTTTT.

This clone was seen a few times. The chain links TRBV6-6 to TRBJ1-4; TRBD1 matches at 11 bases. Germline loops: CDR1 MNHNY, CDR2 SVGAGI (reference sequence). The CDR3 spans 14 residues. V was clipped by 8 bases and J by 7 bases; unmatched bases: 6. CDR3 sequence reads: CASAGTGGVEKLFF. The CDR3 bases are TGTGCCAGCGCCGGGACAGGGGGAGTTGAAAAACTGTTTTTT.

The gene calls are TRBV9 and TRBJ1-4, with TRBD1 identical over 10 bases. This CDR3 region has 15 residues. V shed 2 bases and J 6 bases; nucleotides not matched to a gene: 4. Germline V lookup: CDR1 SGDLS, CDR2 YYNGEE. CDR3 sequence (DNA): TGTGCCAGCAGCGTGAAGACAGGGGGCCATGAAAAACTGTTTTTT. This translates into CASSVKTGGHEKLFF.

The V call is TRBV29-1, the J call TRBJ2-7, with 9 nucleotides matching TRBD2. Trimming cost V 4 bases and J 3 bases; bases outside gene matches: 4. Looked up from germline, CDR1 is SQVTM and CDR2 is ANQGSEA. The CDR3 covers 13 residues. The CDR3 spells CSVGLAGLYEQYF. In nucleotides, the CDR3 is TGCAGCGTTGGGCTAGCGGGACTCTACGAGCAGTACTTC.

The rearrangement joins TRBV2 to TRBJ1-3; the D is unclear. V dropped 2 bases and J dropped 0 bases, with 8 bases sitting between them. The CDR3 has 15 amino acids. CDR1 is SNHLY and CDR2 is FYNNEI in the germline V gene. The CDR3 sequence: CASSELIPSGNTIYF. The CDR3 DNA sequence: TGTGCCAGCAGTGAACTTATTCCCTCTGGAAACACCATATATTTT.

V gene TRBV29-1 combines with J gene TRBJ2-2, with 12 bases lining up with TRBD1. J was trimmed by 8 bases and V by 5 bases; bases with no gene match: 9. Germline V gives CDR1 SQVTM, CDR2 ANQGSEA. The CDR3 contains 15 residues. The CDR3 here is CSVSPGTGGKGELFF. In DNA form, the CDR3 reads TGCAGCGTTTCCCCCGGGACAGGGGGCAAGGGGGAGCTGTTTTTT.

CDR3 sequence (DNA): TGTGCCTCTGTAAGAGCGGGAGGGGCAGATACGCAGTATTTT. It translates to CASVRAGGADTQYF. This chain connects TRBV30 to TRBJ2-3; 10 bases map to TRBD2. Germline assignment: CDR1 GTSNPN and CDR2 SVGIG (reference sequence). Losses at the gene ends were 7 bases for V and 4 bases for J; bases not matched to a gene: 8. This CDR3 has 14 residues.